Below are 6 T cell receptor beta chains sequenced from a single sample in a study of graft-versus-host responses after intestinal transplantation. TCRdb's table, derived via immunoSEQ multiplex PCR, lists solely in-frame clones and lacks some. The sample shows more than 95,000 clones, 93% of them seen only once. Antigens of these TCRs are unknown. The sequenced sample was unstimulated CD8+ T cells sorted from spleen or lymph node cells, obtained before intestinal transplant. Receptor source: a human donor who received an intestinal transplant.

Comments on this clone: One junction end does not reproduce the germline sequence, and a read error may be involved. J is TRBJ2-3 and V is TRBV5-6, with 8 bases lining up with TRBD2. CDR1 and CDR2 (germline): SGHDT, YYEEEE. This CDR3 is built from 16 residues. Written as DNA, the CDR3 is TGTGCCGGCAGCTTGAATCGGGGGGGCAGACCGGATACGCAGTATTTT. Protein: CAGSLNRGGRPDTQYF.

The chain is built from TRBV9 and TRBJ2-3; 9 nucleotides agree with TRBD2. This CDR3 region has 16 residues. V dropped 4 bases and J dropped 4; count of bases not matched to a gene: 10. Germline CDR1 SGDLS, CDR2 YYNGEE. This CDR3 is CASSTPGRGGPDTQYF. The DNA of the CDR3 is TGTGCCAGCAGCACTCCCGGGCGGGGGGGTCCAGATACGCAGTATTTT.

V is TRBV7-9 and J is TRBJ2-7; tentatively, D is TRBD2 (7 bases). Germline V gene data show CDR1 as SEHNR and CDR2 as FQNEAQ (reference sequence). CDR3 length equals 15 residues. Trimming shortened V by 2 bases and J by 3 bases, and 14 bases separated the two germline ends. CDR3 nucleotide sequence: TGTGCCAGCAGCTTATCGGCGGGGGCTCTCTACGAGCAGTACTTC. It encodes CASSLSAGALYEQYF.

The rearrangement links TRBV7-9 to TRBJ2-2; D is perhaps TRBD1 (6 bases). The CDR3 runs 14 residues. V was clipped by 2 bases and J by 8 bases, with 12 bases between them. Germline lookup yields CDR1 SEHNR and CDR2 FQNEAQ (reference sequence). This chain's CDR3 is CASSLSYGTGELFF. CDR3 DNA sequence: TGTGCCAGCAGCTTAAGTTACGGGACAGGGGAGCTGTTTTTT.

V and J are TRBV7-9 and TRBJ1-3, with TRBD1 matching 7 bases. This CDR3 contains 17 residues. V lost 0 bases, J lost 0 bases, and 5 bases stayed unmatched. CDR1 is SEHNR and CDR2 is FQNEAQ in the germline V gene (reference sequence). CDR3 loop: CASSLATTGLSGNTIYF. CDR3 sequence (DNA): TGTGCCAGCAGCTTAGCTACGACAGGGCTCTCTGGAAACACCATATATTTT.

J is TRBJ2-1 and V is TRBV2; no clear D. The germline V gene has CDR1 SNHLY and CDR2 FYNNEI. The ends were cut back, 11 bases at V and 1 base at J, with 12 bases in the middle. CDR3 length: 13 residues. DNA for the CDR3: TGTGCCCGAAGGCAGGAATCCTACAATGAGCAGTTCTTC. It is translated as CARRQESYNEQFF. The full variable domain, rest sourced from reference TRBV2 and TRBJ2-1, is EPEVTQTPSHQVTQMGQEVILRCVPISNHLYFYWYRQILGQKVEFLVSFYNNEISEKSEIFDDQFSVERPDGSNFTLKIRSTKLEDSAMYFCARRQESYNEQFFGPGTRLTVL.